This TCR beta chain originates from a study of T cell clones after liver transplantation. The overall study: In this trial, immunosuppression withdrawal was attempted within 2 years of liver transplant. Three of eight recipients were HCV-positive; others had non-autoimmune, non-viral indications. Draws occurred before transplant, before withdrawal, and after complete or failed withdrawal.

Germline V lookup: CDR1 SEHNR, CDR2 FQNEAQ (reference sequence). V shed 3 bases and J 6 bases; nucleotides not matched to a gene: 5. This CDR3 is 14 amino acids long. Only in-frame clones appear in the TCRdb table, and some are missing; sequencing was by immunoSEQ multiplex PCR. Among over 15,000 clones, more than 80% were seen once, and the ten largest hold under 15%. Unstimulated PBMCs were sorted into CD3+CD4+ and CD3+CD8+ populations. This receptor was taken from a human patient who received a liver transplant. Some T cells may be the graft donor's. The sequencing used CD8+ T cells from blood, collected almost 47 months after liver transplant. The rearrangement links TRBV7-9 to TRBJ2-1; the match to TRBD2 covers 7 bases. The CDR3 region is CASSFLTSTNEQFF. The CDR3 bases are TGTGCCAGCAGCTTTCTGACTAGCACCAATGAGCAGTTCTTC.